This T cell receptor (beta chain) stems from a study of blood T cells in healthy people across ages. This clonotype was recorded at least ten times. A J-beta primer mix and a sample-barcoded 5' primer were used in a second PCR of roughly 6 to 12 cycles. TCRdb itself ran the 5' RACE reads through MiXCR, one entry per CDR3 protein. In the table there are 600,000 or so distinct CDR3 sequences, approximately 30% of which are singletons. Germline V lookup: CDR1 MNHNS, CDR2 SASEGT. Trimming removed 3 bases at V and 3 bases at J, with 14 bases between. The CDR3 runs 15 residues. The rearrangement links TRBV6-1 to TRBJ1-1; D is undetermined. Input material: blood. This TCR derives from a woman aged 80 or over in good health. The CDR3 bases are TGTGCCAGCAGTGACGCGTCAGCCCAGGACACTGAAGCTTTCTTT. Translation gives CASSDASAQDTEAFF.